Below are 30 T cell receptor beta chains sequenced from a single sample in a study of T cells in localized non-small cell lung cancer. Only in-frame clones appear in the TCRdb table, and some are missing; sequencing was by immunoSEQ multiplex PCR. Among 4,500 to 6,500 clones listed, around 50% were seen once. This specimen consisted of lymph node tissue, obtained before any cancer treatment. The source is a male donor at least 60 years old with stage I squamous cell lung carcinoma.

A few counts support this clone. The chain uses TRBV6-8 and TRBJ2-1, with 11 positions matching TRBD2. Per germline, CDR1 MNHGY and CDR2 SAAAGT. The V segment lost 2 bases and the J segment 7 bases; nucleotides outside the gene matches: 13. The CDR3 has 18 residues. The CDR3 protein is CASSYPPGLAARGNEQFF. CDR3 sequence (DNA): TGTGCCAGCAGTTACCCTCCGGGACTAGCGGCCCGGGGGAATGAGCAGTTCTTC.

This chain uses TRBV9 with TRBJ2-5; perhaps TRBD2 as D (5 bases). The length of the CDR3 is 13 residues. Trimming removed 4 bases from V and 4 bases from J, with 11 bases in between. Looked up from germline, CDR1 is SGDLS and CDR2 is YYNGEE. The CDR3 DNA follows: TGTGCCAGCAGCCCGGGATTAACAGAGACCCAGTACTTC. Protein sequence: CASSPGLTETQYF.

This rearrangement joins TRBV6-8 to TRBJ2-7; 7 positions match TRBD1. The CDR3 has 15 amino acids. Trimming removed 5 bases from V and 4 bases from J; junction bases left unmatched: 11. In germline, CDR1 is MNHGY, CDR2 SAAAGT. The CDR3, as DNA: TGTGCCAGCAGTAAACGGGACAGTCCGCTTTACGAGCAGTACTTC. This gives the protein CASSKRDSPLYEQYF.

Only a few counts were recorded for this clone. The genes are TRBV30 and TRBJ2-1; 7 nucleotides line up with TRBD1. Unmatched junction bases numbered 8, after V lost 8 bases and J lost 4 bases. The CDR3 length is 13 residues. Germline CDR1 is GTSNPN and CDR2 is SVGIG (reference sequence). This CDR3 reads CARDRDDYNEQFF. The CDR3 DNA is TGTGCCCGAGACAGGGACGATTACAATGAGCAGTTCTTC.

This chain links TRBV30 with TRBJ1-3, with a tentative D call TRBD1 (5 bases). Looked up from germline, CDR1 is GTSNPN and CDR2 is SVGIG (reference sequence). The CDR3 consists of 15 residues. Trimming left V 4 bases short and J 0 bases short, with 13 bases between. The CDR3 here is CAWNHPGSSGNTIYF. The CDR3 bases are TGTGCCTGGAATCATCCAGGGAGCTCTGGAAACACCATATATTTT.

A word on this clone: One end of the junction is discordant with germline, which a read error may explain. The rearrangement links TRBV6-8 to TRBJ1-1; D is unclear. Germline CDR1 is MNHGY and CDR2 is SAAAGT. The CDR3 runs 12 residues. CDR3 bases: TGTGCCATCAGTATTGGGAACGCTGAAGCTTTCTTT. Its translation is CAISIGNAEAFF.

V is TRBV6-8 and J is TRBJ1-1; D is possibly TRBD1 (6 bases). Trimming took 7 bases from V and 3 from J, leaving 9 bases between them. The V gene's germline CDR1 is MNHGY and CDR2 SAAAGT. This CDR3 contains 12 residues. CDR3 sequence (DNA): TGTGCCAGCACAGGGGATGACACTGAAGCTTTCTTT. The encoded protein is CASTGDDTEAFF.

For the CDR3, the DNA is TGTGCCAGCAGCTTAGAGGGCTTGGGCAATCAGCCCCAGCATTTT. This translates into CASSLEGLGNQPQHF. J is TRBJ1-5 and V is TRBV7-1; D ambiguous. TRBV7-1 is marked as an open reading frame, function uncertain. Deletions cut 4 bases from V and 2 bases from J, with 12 bases between. CDR3 length: 15 residues.

The CDR3 coding sequence is TGTGCCAGCAGATGGGAACCCCGCTACGAGCAGTACTTC. Protein product: CASRWEPRYEQYF. V and J are TRBV6-8 and TRBJ2-7; the D is unclear. CDR3 length equals 13 residues. V lost 6 bases and J lost 3, with 12 bases in between. Germline V CDR1 and CDR2: MNHGY, SAAAGT.

In this sample, this clone turned up a few times. The chain has TRBV30 and TRBJ2-3; 10 nucleotides align to TRBD2. V trimming: 3 bases; J trimming: 2 bases; junction bases outside the gene matches: 5. The CDR3 has 15 amino acids. Germline CDR1 is GTSNPN and CDR2 is SVGIG (reference sequence). CDR3 loop: CAWRFGLAATDTQYF. The CDR3 nucleotides read TGTGCCTGGAGATTTGGACTAGCGGCCACAGATACGCAGTATTTT.

V is TRBV29-1 and J is TRBJ1-4; unclear D gene. CDR3 length: 13 amino acids. Germline-derived CDR1 and CDR2 are SQVTM and ANQGSEA. V lost 4 bases and J 6 bases, leaving 12 bases between the germline ends. For the CDR3, the DNA is TGCAGCGTTGTGACTGTGGATTATGAAAAACTGTTTTTT. The encoded protein is CSVVTVDYEKLFF.

This clone showed up just a few times. The chain joins TRBV19 to TRBJ1-2; 9 bases fit TRBD1. The CDR3 is 14 amino acids. Trimming cost V 9 bases and J 4 bases; bases outside gene matches: 9. Germline CDR1 is LNHDA and CDR2 is SQIVND (reference sequence). The CDR3 is CASRWDRETYGYTF. In DNA, the CDR3 is TGTGCCAGCCGCTGGGACAGGGAGACCTATGGCTACACCTTC. Full variable domain (missing parts from reference TRBV19 and TRBJ1-2): DGGITQSPKYLFRKEGQNVTLSCEQNLNHDAMYWYRQDPGQGLRLIYYSQIVNDFQKGDIAEGYSVSREKKESFPLTVTSAQKNPTAFYLCASRWDRETYGYTFGSGTRLTVV.

The chain uses TRBV30 and TRBJ2-7; 11 bases line up with TRBD2. The CDR3 contains 16 residues. The junction had 9 bases not matched to a gene; V was cut back by 3 bases and J by 2 bases. Germline CDR1 reads GTSNPN; CDR2 reads SVGIG (reference sequence). CDR3 region: CAWSGDLSGRAYEQYF. The DNA for the CDR3 is TGTGCCTGGAGCGGTGACCTTAGCGGGAGGGCCTACGAGCAGTACTTC.

This clone has only a few counts. V usage is TRBV10-3 and J usage is TRBJ2-5, with D hard to call. The CDR3 has 13 amino acids. CDR1 and CDR2 from the germline V gene are ENHRY and SYGVKD. The CDR3 DNA reads TGTACCAGCTCCCTCACATGGGGAGAGACCCAGTACTTC. Amino acids: CTSSLTWGETQYF.

The chain recombines TRBV28 with TRBJ1-1, with D uncertain. CDR1 and CDR2 (germline): MDHEN, SYDVKM. V lost 8 bases and J 3 bases, leaving 13 bases between the germline ends. This CDR3 has 13 amino acids. In DNA, the CDR3 is TGTGCCAGCCGTGTGGGAAGTTACACTGAAGCTTTCTTT. Translation gives CASRVGSYTEAFF.

The chain carries TRBV29-1 and TRBJ2-6; D uncertain. The V gene lost 5 bases and the J gene lost 0 bases, with 2 bases spanning the gap. The germline CDR1 and CDR2 sequences are SQVTM and ANQGSEA. CDR3 length: 12 amino acids. The CDR3 is CSVNSGANVLTF. CDR3 sequence (DNA): TGCAGCGTTAACTCTGGGGCCAACGTCCTGACTTTC.

This clone was detected only once. The V gene is TRBV14, the J gene TRBJ1-2; D is perhaps TRBD1 (6 bases). V was clipped by 1 base and J by 5 bases, with 14 bases between them. Germline assignment: CDR1 SGHDN and CDR2 FVKESK. The CDR3 extends over 15 amino acids. In nucleotides, the CDR3 is TGTGCCAGCAGCCAAGCTACGGACAGCGGGTATGGCTACACCTTC. This sequence encodes CASSQATDSGYGYTF.

This clone is termed medium-sized. The CDR3 loop reads CASSYLGNPGYEQYF. CDR3 nucleotides: TGTGCCAGCAGTTACTTGGGCAACCCTGGCTACGAGCAGTACTTC. The V gene is TRBV6-8, the J gene TRBJ2-7; D gene uncertain. Germline V CDR1 and CDR2: MNHGY, SAAAGT. The ends were cut back, 1 base at V and 3 bases at J, with 13 bases in the middle. This CDR3 region has 15 residues.

This clone has just a few counts. The V call is TRBV6-8, the J call TRBJ2-5, with D possibly matching TRBD1 (8 bases). Germline lookup yields CDR1 MNHGY and CDR2 SAAAGT. Between the trimmed V and J ends, which lost 8 bases and 5 bases, there was a span of 18 bases. CDR3 length equals 14 residues. In DNA form, the CDR3 reads TGTGCCAGCCCGTCTACAGGGGGGGCTGAGACCCAGTACTTC. It is translated as CASPSTGGAETQYF.

V and J are TRBV12-5 and TRBJ2-1; D remains unclear. Trimming removed 0 bases at V and 9 bases at J, with 18 bases between. Germline values: CDR1 LGHNT, CDR2 FRNRAP. The CDR3 has 16 residues. The CDR3 spells CASGLVRVLGLGEQFF. The CDR3 DNA reads TGTGCTAGTGGTTTGGTACGGGTCCTTGGCCTTGGTGAGCAGTTCTTC. Filled out from reference TRBV12-5 and TRBJ2-1, the complete variable domain reads DARVTQTPRHKVTEMGQEVTMRCQPILGHNTVFWYRQTMMQGLELLAYFRNRAPLDDSGMPKDRFSAEMPDATLATLKIQPSEPRDSAVYFCASGLVRVLGLGEQFFGPGTRLTVL.

The V call is TRBV6-8, the J call TRBJ2-1, with 8 bases lining up with TRBD1. V dropped 4 bases and J dropped 9; count of bases not matched to a gene: 5. Germline-derived CDR1 and CDR2 are MNHGY and SAAAGT. The CDR3 has 13 residues. CDR3 protein: CASSSAQGAEQFF. CDR3 DNA: TGTGCCAGCAGTTCGGCTCAGGGGGCTGAGCAGTTCTTC.

The rearrangement uses TRBV19 and TRBJ2-2; D uncertain. Germline loops: CDR1 LNHDA, CDR2 SQIVND (reference sequence). The length of the CDR3 is 13 residues. Trimming pared 7 bases from V and 1 base from J, leaving 7 bases between. As DNA, the CDR3 is TGTGCCAGTACGGACCGGAACACCGGGGAGCTGTTTTTT. Its protein is CASTDRNTGELFF.

This rearrangement joins TRBV18 to TRBJ1-1; D ambiguous. CDR3 size: 15 residues. CDR1 and CDR2 from the germline V gene are KGHSH and LQKENI. Trimming pared 2 bases from V and 3 bases from J, leaving 13 bases between. In DNA, the CDR3 is TGTGCCAGCTCACCAAAACAGCCCCGGGACACTGAAGCTTTCTTT. Its protein product is CASSPKQPRDTEAFF.

The gene calls are TRBV18 and TRBJ1-5; D is unclear. Germline CDR1 reads KGHSH; CDR2 reads LQKENI. This CDR3 is built from 14 residues. Trimming cost V 1 base and J 6 bases, with 10 bases left between them. In nucleotides, the CDR3 is TGTGCCAGCTCACCACGGCGGGAGGGTCAGCCCCAGCATTTT. Its translation: CASSPRREGQPQHF.

The chain combines TRBV6-8 with TRBJ2-1; maybe TRBD1 (6 bases). Germline loops: CDR1 MNHGY, CDR2 SAAAGT. V shed 5 bases and J shed 5 bases, with 7 bases lying between them. The CDR3 is 12 residues long. The CDR3 protein is CASSRQDNEQFF. The DNA of the CDR3 is TGTGCCAGCAGTCGACAGGACAATGAGCAGTTCTTC.

This clone showed up just a few times. The rearrangement uses TRBV5-1 and TRBJ2-2; D gene uncertain. Germline assignment: CDR1 SGHRS and CDR2 YFSETQ. The CDR3 spans 17 residues. Trimming removed 1 base from V and 6 bases from J, with 19 bases in between. This CDR3 is CASSLRSTRVLPGELFF. The CDR3 nucleotides read TGCGCCAGCAGCTTGAGATCGACAAGGGTATTGCCCGGGGAGCTGTTTTTT.

In its sample, this clone was seen a few times. CDR3 residues: CAIRRQGDQPQHF. As DNA, the CDR3 is TGTGCCATCAGACGACAGGGCGATCAGCCCCAGCATTTT. The V call is TRBV10-3, the J call TRBJ1-5; 7 bases are a match to TRBD1. V shed 6 bases and J 5 bases; nucleotides not matched to a gene: 4. CDR1 is ENHRY and CDR2 is SYGVKD in the germline V gene. The CDR3 totals 13 residues.

The J gene is TRBJ2-7, the V gene TRBV30; D possibly matches TRBD1 or TRBD2 (5 bases each). Germline V lookup: CDR1 GTSNPN, CDR2 SVGIG (reference sequence). The length of the CDR3 is 14 residues. V was clipped by 3 bases and J by 4 bases, with 16 bases between them. As DNA, the CDR3 is TGTGCCTGGAGCCGCAGTGGGACCTCTTACGAGCAGTACTTC. Translation gives CAWSRSGTSYEQYF.

The rearrangement uses TRBV9 and TRBJ2-6; the D is unclear. Germline V CDR1 and CDR2: SGDLS, YYNGEE. The CDR3 consists of 16 residues. The ends were cut back, 0 bases at V and 0 bases at J, with 7 bases in the middle. The CDR3 DNA reads as TGTGCCAGCAGCGTAGGGAGTAGCTCTGGGGCCAACGTCCTGACTTTC. Amino acids: CASSVGSSSGANVLTF.

V usage is TRBV11-3 and J usage is TRBJ1-5; a possible D gene is TRBD1 (5 bases). The CDR3 contains 16 residues. V was trimmed by 3 bases and J by 12 bases, leaving 24 bases between them. Germline V gene data show CDR1 as SGHNT and CDR2 as YENEEA. The CDR3 region is CASSLGGLRDPGVQHF. CDR3 nucleotides: TGTGCCAGCAGCTTGGGAGGGCTGAGGGACCCCGGAGTCCAGCATTTT.